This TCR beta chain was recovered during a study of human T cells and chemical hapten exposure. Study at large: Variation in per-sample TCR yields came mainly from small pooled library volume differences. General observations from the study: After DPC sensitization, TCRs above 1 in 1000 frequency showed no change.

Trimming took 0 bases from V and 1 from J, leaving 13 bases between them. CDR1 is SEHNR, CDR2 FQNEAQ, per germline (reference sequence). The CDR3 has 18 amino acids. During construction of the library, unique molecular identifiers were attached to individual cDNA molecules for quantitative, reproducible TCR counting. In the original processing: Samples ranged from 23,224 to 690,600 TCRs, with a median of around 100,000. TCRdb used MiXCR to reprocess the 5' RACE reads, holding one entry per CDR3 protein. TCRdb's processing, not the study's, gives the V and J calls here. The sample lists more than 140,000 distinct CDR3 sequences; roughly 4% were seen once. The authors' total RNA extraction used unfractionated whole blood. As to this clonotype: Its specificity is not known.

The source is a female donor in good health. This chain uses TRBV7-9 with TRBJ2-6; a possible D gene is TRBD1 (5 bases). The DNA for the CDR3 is TGTGCCAGCAGCTTAGCTCAGGGCGGAGAGTCTGGGGCCAACGTCCTGACTTTC. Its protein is CASSLAQGGESGANVLTF. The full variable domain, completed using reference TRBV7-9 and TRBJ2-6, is DTGVSQNPRHKITKRGQNVTFRCDPISEHNRLYWYRQTLGQGPEFLTYFQNEAQLEKSRLLSDRFSAERPKGSFSTLEIQRTEQGDSAMYLCASSLAQGGESGANVLTFGAGSRLTVL.